Below, 30 T cell receptor beta chains from the same sample are listed, as sequenced in a study of Graves' ophthalmopathy and Graves' hyperthyroidism. Scientists amplified the TCR beta CDR3 regions from RNA transcripts. The library came from an HTBI-primed first-round RT-PCR and a second-round multiplex PCR. TCRdb re-analysed the multiplex PCR reads in MiXCR, keeping a single row per CDR3 protein. The table shows under 800,000 distinct CDR3 sequences, with around a fifth occurring only once. Sequences were obtained from peripheral blood. These receptors were collected from a woman between 18 and 30 years old with stable Graves' hyperthyroidism. Some clones in this sample may be carry-over from other donors' samples.

V usage is TRBV12-3 or TRBV12-4 and J usage is TRBJ2-7, with 9 nucleotides matching TRBD1. This CDR3 has 14 amino acids. The V gene end was trimmed by 7 bases and the J gene end by 2 bases; junction bases not matched to a gene: 6. Here the CDR3 DNA reads TGTGCCAGCACCACCGGGACAGGGACCTACGAGCAGTACTTC. It translates to CASTTGTGTYEQYF.

The chain is built from TRBV6-5 and TRBJ2-7; D is undetermined. Deletions cut 2 bases from V and 2 bases from J, with 13 bases between. Germline CDR1 MNHEY, CDR2 SVGAGI. This CDR3 has 15 residues. CDR3 region: CASSYGNPNTYEQYF. The DNA for the CDR3 is TGTGCCAGCAGTTACGGTAATCCAAATACCTACGAGCAGTACTTC.

This clonotype was observed a handful of times. The J gene is TRBJ1-5, the V gene TRBV9; perhaps TRBD1 as D (6 bases). The CDR3 length is 16 residues. In germline, CDR1 is SGDLS, CDR2 YYNGEE. V was shortened by 4 bases and J by 0 bases, with 14 bases between the two germline ends. The CDR3 spells CASSSGQTNSNQPQHF. As DNA, the CDR3 is TGTGCCAGCAGCTCAGGACAGACTAATAGCAATCAGCCCCAGCATTTT.

The chain is built from TRBV19 and TRBJ2-3; D uncertain. The V end was cut by 6 bases, the J end by 5 bases, with 9 bases between. Germline V gene data show CDR1 as LNHDA and CDR2 as SQIVND (reference sequence). The CDR3 consists of 12 residues. The chain's CDR3 is CASRQSGDTQYF. In DNA, the CDR3 is TGTGCCAGTAGACAATCCGGAGATACGCAGTATTTT.

The CDR3 region is CASSADRVGYQPQHF. Written as DNA, the CDR3 is TGTGCCAGCAGTGCCGACAGGGTGGGATATCAGCCCCAGCATTTT. The chain carries TRBV12-3 or TRBV12-4 and TRBJ1-5; 7 bases are a match to TRBD1. With V trimmed by 5 bases and J by 5 bases, 9 bases remained unmatched. The CDR3 length is 15 residues.

The chain joins TRBV30 to TRBJ1-2; 12 bases agree with TRBD1. Germline V lookup: CDR1 GTSNPN, CDR2 SVGIG (reference sequence). The CDR3 spans 18 residues. With 8 bases clipped from V and 1 base from J, the junction kept 17 bases outside the gene matches. CDR3 in amino acids: CARGSSTGTGGDNYGYTF. The CDR3 DNA follows: TGTGCCCGGGGTAGTAGTACCGGGACAGGGGGCGATAACTATGGCTACACCTTC.

This clonotype came up many times. The genes are TRBV20-1 and TRBJ2-7, with 7 nucleotides matching TRBD1. From germline, CDR1 is DFQATT and CDR2 SNEGSKA (reference sequence). The CDR3 is made up of 14 amino acids. V dropped 5 bases and J dropped 3; count of bases not matched to a gene: 10. CDR3 amino acids: CSAFRQGQNYEQYF. The DNA of the CDR3 is TGCAGTGCTTTTCGCCAGGGACAGAACTACGAGCAGTACTTC.

Ten or more counts support this clonotype. V is TRBV10-1 and J is TRBJ1-1; no clear D gene. CDR1 is WNHNN, CDR2 SYGVQD, per germline (reference sequence). The V end lost 4 bases, the J end lost 8 bases, and 17 bases lay between the germline ends. This CDR3 spans 14 amino acids. The CDR3 region has the DNA TGCGCCAGCAGTGGGATCCGGTCCATGCGCGAAGCTTTCTTT. Translating gives CASSGIRSMREAFF.

This clonotype has a count of ten or more. V and J are TRBV20-1 and TRBJ1-1, with 8 bases identical to TRBD1. V dropped 6 bases and J dropped 4; count of bases not matched to a gene: 13. CDR3 size: 15 residues. Germline V gene lookup returns CDR1 DFQATT and CDR2 SNEGSKA (reference sequence). The CDR3 spells CSARGQGEVGTEAFF. In nucleotides, the CDR3 is TGCAGTGCGCGCGGACAGGGAGAGGTGGGCACTGAAGCTTTCTTT.

This clonotype was seen repeatedly, ten times or more. The genes are TRBV5-1 and TRBJ1-6; D perhaps matches TRBD1 (5 bases). CDR3 length equals 20 residues. Germline-derived CDR1 and CDR2 are SGHRS and YFSETQ. The ends were cut back, 5 bases at V and 7 bases at J, with 31 bases in the middle. The CDR3 nucleotides read TGCGCCAGCAGTCACCCGCCGATCGGGTCCCTGGGGCCGATGAATTCACCCCTCCACTTT. It encodes CASSHPPIGSLGPMNSPLHF.

CDR3 in amino acids: CASGGQGYGTEAFF. The CDR3 DNA reads TGTGCCAGCGGGGGGCAGGGGTATGGCACTGAAGCTTTCTTT. This rearrangement joins TRBV6-1 to TRBJ1-1; D is perhaps TRBD1 (6 bases). Trimming pared 8 bases from V and 4 bases from J, leaving 17 bases between. In germline, CDR1 is MNHNS, CDR2 SASEGT. The CDR3 extends over 14 amino acids.

This clonotype was detected only a few times. The chain has TRBV14 and TRBJ1-3, with 8 positions matching TRBD1. J gave up 0 bases and V 4 bases, and 8 bases lay outside the gene matches. Germline lookup yields CDR1 SGHDN and CDR2 FVKESK. The CDR3 consists of 17 residues. The DNA of the CDR3 is TGTGCCAGCAGCCCCGGGGACAGGTCTCGCTCTGGAAACACCATATATTTT. Translation gives CASSPGDRSRSGNTIYF.

This clonotype was observed a few times. This chain uses TRBV6-2 or TRBV6-3 with TRBJ1-5; 9 bases fit TRBD1. With V trimmed by 5 bases and J by 4 bases, 21 bases remained unmatched. The CDR3 runs 20 residues. CDR1 is MNHEY, CDR2 SVGEGT, per germline. The DNA for the CDR3 is TGTGCCAGCAGTCCTAAAGGGCCGGGACAGGGCCTTATAGGGAATCAGCCCCAGCATTTT. Protein sequence: CASSPKGPGQGLIGNQPQHF.

This clonotype has at least ten counts. In DNA, the CDR3 is TGTGCCAGCAGGGGACAGGGCAATAGCAATCAGCCCCAGCATTTT. Translation gives CASRGQGNSNQPQHF. V and J are TRBV6-2 or TRBV6-3 and TRBJ1-5; 9 bases are shared with TRBD1. The trim removed 6 bases at V and 0 bases at J, leaving 3 bases unmatched. This CDR3 has 15 amino acids. Per the germline V gene, CDR1 is MNHEY and CDR2 is SVGEGT.

The chain recombines TRBV7-2 with TRBJ2-5; D is possibly TRBD1 or TRBD2 (5 bases each). The V end was cut by 3 bases, the J end by 5 bases, with 10 bases between. The CDR3 loop spans 13 amino acids. Germline CDR1 is SGHTA and CDR2 is FQGNSA. CDR3 sequence reads: CASSFRDGETQYF. The CDR3 DNA sequence: TGTGCCAGCAGCTTCCGGGACGGGGAGACCCAGTACTTC.

This clonotype has at least ten counts. The chain employs TRBV7-8 and TRBJ1-2; the D gene is possibly TRBD1 (5 bases). Germline V gene sequence: CDR1 SGHVS, CDR2 FQNEAQ. V shed 1 base and J shed 6 bases, with 9 bases lying between them. The CDR3 consists of 13 residues. CDR3 amino acids: CASSLVLGDGYTF. CDR3 DNA sequence: TGTGCCAGCAGCTTAGTCTTAGGGGATGGCTACACCTTC. The entire variable domain, with the rest obtained from reference TRBV7-8 and TRBJ1-2, is as follows: GAGVSQSPRYKVAKRGQDVALRCDPISGHVSLFWYQQALGQGPEFLTYFQNEAQLDKSGLPSDRFFAERPEGSVSTLKIQRTQQEDSAVYLCASSLVLGDGYTFGSGTRLTVV.

The table lists this clonotype with many counts. This chain connects TRBV12-3 or TRBV12-4 to TRBJ1-2; TRBD1 might be the D (5 bases). V gave up 5 bases and J gave up 5 bases, with 24 bases separating them. CDR3 length: 17 residues. The CDR3 sequence: CASSQNRRAAMGYGYTF. Here the CDR3 DNA reads TGTGCCAGCAGTCAAAACAGGCGTGCCGCTATGGGATATGGCTACACCTTC.

This clonotype was seen repeatedly, ten times or more. The gene calls are TRBV6-1 and TRBJ1-1; D is ambiguous. The CDR3 covers 14 residues. The V end was cut by 1 base, the J end by 1 base, with 7 bases between. From germline, CDR1 is MNHNS and CDR2 SASEGT. CDR3 sequence reads: CASSEGTANTEAFF. The CDR3, as DNA: TGTGCCAGCAGTGAAGGGACGGCGAACACTGAAGCTTTCTTT.

The chain recombines TRBV7-2 with TRBJ1-2, with D hard to call. The CDR3 spans 12 residues. CDR1 and CDR2 from the germline V gene are SGHTA and FQGNSA. V lost 10 bases and J lost 7, with 16 bases in between. The CDR3 protein is CATYHLMRGYTF. In DNA, the CDR3 is TGTGCCACGTACCACCTTATGCGTGGCTACACCTTC.

This clonotype came up a few times. The chain has TRBV5-1 and TRBJ1-1; D remains unclear. The V gene lost 1 base and the J gene lost 5 bases, with 9 bases spanning the gap. CDR3 length: 13 residues. Germline V lookup: CDR1 SGHRS, CDR2 YFSETQ. The CDR3 spells CASSLSEVTEAFF. Here the CDR3 DNA reads TGCGCCAGCAGCTTGTCCGAGGTAACTGAAGCTTTCTTT.

This rearrangement joins TRBV4-1 to TRBJ2-2; the match to TRBD1 covers 9 bases. V was pared by 4 bases and J by 5 bases, with 5 bases of the junction left unmatched. CDR3 length equals 15 residues. CDR1 is MGHRA and CDR2 is YSYEKL in the germline V gene. CDR3 bases: TGCGCCAGCAGCCGACAGGGGGTGAGGACCGGGGAGCTGTTTTTT. As protein: CASSRQGVRTGELFF.

The genes are TRBV12-3 or TRBV12-4 and TRBJ1-6; TRBD1 aligns across 8 bases. The CDR3 consists of 14 residues. Trimming at V came to 5 bases and at J to 6 bases, leaving 3 bases not matched to a gene. The DNA of the CDR3 is TGTGCCAGCAGTAAGGGACAGGCTAATTCACCCCTCCACTTT. Translation: CASSKGQANSPLHF.

V gene TRBV19 combines with J gene TRBJ1-1; D is ambiguous. V lost 9 bases and J lost 2, with 16 bases in between. The V gene's germline CDR1 is LNHDA and CDR2 SQIVND (reference sequence). The CDR3 consists of 14 residues. DNA of the CDR3: TGTGCCAGAATGTGCCGGGAGCCAAACACTGAAGCTTTCTTT. This translates into CARMCREPNTEAFF.

This clonotype was picked up many times. The chain has TRBV3-1 and TRBJ2-7; D might be TRBD2 (5 bases). The CDR3 has 11 amino acids. CDR1 and CDR2 (germline): LGHDT, YNNKEL (reference sequence). V was shortened by 6 bases and J by 4 bases, with 7 bases between the two germline ends. Here the CDR3 DNA reads TGTGCCAGCAGTGGGAGATACGAGCAGTACTTC. Protein: CASSGRYEQYF.

The chain links TRBV6-1 to TRBJ1-5; no clear D gene. This CDR3 spans 17 amino acids. The V end was cut by 8 bases, the J end by 2 bases, with 22 bases between. Germline V gives CDR1 MNHNS, CDR2 SASEGT. CDR3 residues: CASRPRGGRNGNQPQHF. In DNA, the CDR3 is TGTGCCAGCCGCCCCCGAGGAGGGAGGAACGGCAATCAGCCCCAGCATTTT.

This clonotype occurred many times. The gene calls are TRBV6-5 and TRBJ1-6; D uncertain. The CDR3 runs to 15 residues. Trimming took off 4 bases at V and 2 bases at J, with 9 bases between the two ends. In germline, CDR1 is MNHEY, CDR2 SVGAGI. CDR3 nucleotides: TGTGCCAGCAGTTTCGTATTGACCTATAATTCACCCCTCCACTTT. As protein: CASSFVLTYNSPLHF.

This chain uses TRBV5-1 with TRBJ1-1, with a tentative D call TRBD1 (5 bases). The V gene lost 5 bases and the J gene lost 7 bases, with 9 bases spanning the gap. The CDR3 is made up of 11 amino acids. Germline V CDR1 and CDR2: SGHRS, YFSETQ. DNA of the CDR3: TGCGCCAGCAGACACGACAGTGAAGCTTTCTTT. Encoded protein: CASRHDSEAFF. The variable domain in full, with the rest retrieved from reference TRBV5-1 and TRBJ1-1, is KAGVTQTPRYLIKTRGQQVTLSCSPISGHRSVSWYQQTPGQGLQFLFEYFSETQRNKGNFPGRFSGRQFSNSRSEMNVSTLELGDSALYLCASRHDSEAFFGQGTRLTVV.

Note on this clonotype: A much more abundant neighbour one base away suggests this may be a read error. A read error is likely, as this CDR3 ends without the conserved phenylalanine or tryptophan. This chain connects TRBV6-1 to TRBJ1-1; D not resolved. The CDR3 consists of 15 residues. Per the germline V gene, CDR1 is MNHNS and CDR2 is SASEGT. Trimming removed 2 bases at V and 8 bases at J, with 18 bases between. The CDR3 region has the DNA TGTGCCAGCAGTGAAAGGTTGGAGAACGCCCCGGAAGCTTTCGTT. Translation: CASSERLENAPEAFV.

This clonotype was picked up many times. The chain is built from TRBV6-1 and TRBJ1-1; D might be TRBD1 (6 bases). Trimming stripped 8 bases from V and 4 bases from J, with 14 bases between. The CDR3 consists of 13 residues. Looked up from germline, CDR1 is MNHNS and CDR2 is SASEGT. CDR3 sequence: CASRRGLGTEAFF. The DNA for the CDR3 is TGTGCCAGCCGACGGGGGCTCGGCACTGAAGCTTTCTTT.

The table lists this clonotype with many counts. This sequence joins TRBV6-5 and TRBJ1-3; TRBD1 matches at 8 bases. CDR3 size: 15 residues. CDR1 is MNHEY and CDR2 is SVGAGI in the germline V gene. Trimming removed 6 bases from V and 4 bases from J; junction bases left unmatched: 8. CDR3 protein: CASRPGQARGNTIYF. The CDR3 DNA reads as TGTGCCAGCAGGCCGGGACAGGCACGCGGAAACACCATATATTTT.